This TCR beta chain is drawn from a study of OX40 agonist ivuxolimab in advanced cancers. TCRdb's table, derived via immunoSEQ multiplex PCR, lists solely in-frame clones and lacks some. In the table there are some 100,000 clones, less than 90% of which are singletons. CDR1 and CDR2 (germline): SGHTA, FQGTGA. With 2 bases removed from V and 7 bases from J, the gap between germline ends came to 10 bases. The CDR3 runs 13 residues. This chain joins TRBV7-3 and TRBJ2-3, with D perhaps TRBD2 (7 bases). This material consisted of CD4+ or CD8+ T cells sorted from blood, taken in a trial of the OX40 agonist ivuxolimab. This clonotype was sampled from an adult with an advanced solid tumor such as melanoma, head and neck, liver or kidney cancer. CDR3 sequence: CASSLGGAYTQYF. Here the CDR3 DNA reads TGTGCCAGCAGCTTAGGGGGGGCATATACGCAGTATTTT. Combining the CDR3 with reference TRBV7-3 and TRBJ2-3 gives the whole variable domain GAGVSQTPSNKVTEKGKYVELRCDPISGHTALYWYRQSLGQGPEFLIYFQGTGAADDSGLPNDRFFAVRPEGSVSTLKIQRTERGDSAVYLCASSLGGAYTQYFGPGTRLTVL.